This section outlines one TCR beta chain sequence together with its context. In this sample, this clonotype turned up a few times. The antigen it recognizes is unknown. Base qualities were left out, and no much larger clone turns up one base away. This sample was included in a study of T cells in Graves' hyperthyroidism and ophthalmopathy (dated by TCRdb to 2018 to 2020). Regarding the complete study: A discovery cohort of about a hundred patients, roughly 40 with Graves' ophthalmopathy and approximately 60 with stable Graves' hyperthyroidism, was used to find distinguishing TCR V-J signatures. Prospective prediction of ophthalmopathy was tested in an independent validation cohort of fewer than 20 hyperthyroidism patients and 15 to 17 patients who later progressed to ophthalmopathy. The 75 to 100 discovery patients were randomly split 7:3 into training and test sets. In addition, the study compared T-cell repertoires in thyroid tissue and in blood from roughly 6 Graves' hyperthyroidism patients. Once sampling was done, hyperthyroidism patients were given methimazole at a starting dose of 30 mg daily, whereas ophthalmopathy patients were given high-dose intravenous methylprednisolone. The paper describes TCR Vbeta CDR3 sequencing of about 140 peripheral blood samples, made up of roughly 40 ophthalmopathy patients, some 80 hyperthyroidism patients and around 17 progressor patients.

Overall study results and their limits: Most expanded thyroid clonotypes (frequency above 0.001) were also detected in blood, suggesting blood repertoires may reflect thyroid immune responses. In validation, the model predicted progression to ophthalmopathy with 55% to 71% sensitivity and less than 80% specificity, a median of around six months before onset. Sample size was not statistically predetermined, and investigators were not blinded to group allocation. A model built on a 13 V-J signature distinguished ophthalmopathy from stable hyperthyroidism, reaching over 85% sensitivity and under 84% specificity in cross-validation and 80%/75% in testing.

Any patient with an uncontrolled infection, another autoimmune disease, pregnancy or lactation was excluded. Clinical symptoms, serum thyroxine and TRAb, thyroid ultrasound, and orbital computed tomography formed the basis for the diagnoses. Total RNA was extracted using Trizol reagent, and RNA quality was assessed on an Agilent 2100 Bioanalyzer. TCR beta CDR3 regions were amplified from RNA transcripts. The TCR CDR3 was subjected to a first round of RT-PCR using the HTBI primer set and the Qiagen OneStep RT-PCR kit. Libraries were constructed in a second round of multiplex PCR, after which size selection and purification were performed. Libraries were sequenced paired-end with 100 bp reads on an Illumina HiSeq2000. The original pipeline was this. Raw data were processed with SOAPnuke, discarding reads with adapters, uncalled bases, mean Phred below 15, or no exact constant-primer or identifier match. High-quality paired reads were merged with COPE v1.2.5, and unique nucleotide sequences were defined as clonotypes. MiTCR v1.1 was used to align the clonotypes against IMGT TRBV, TRBD and TRBJ reference segments. The analysis was restricted to V-J combinations with a frequency above 0.0001, which together covered 98% to 99.2% of the repertoires. The TCS score was defined as the ratio of F50 (clonal expansion) to E x V (chaos), calculated using BLOSUM62-based TCRdist between CDR3 peptides within each V-J. Welch's t-statistics and random forest reduced several hundred V-J features to 10 to 15, which were used in a naive Bayes classifier (R e1071). Thyroid-blood repertoire similarity was quantified with the Morisita-Horn index. The public reads were reprocessed in TCRdb via fastp at Q25 and MiXCR, keeping in-frame beta chains. Entries are consolidated by CDR3 protein sequence, retaining the most common genes and DNA. TCRdb, not the original authors, processed these V and J calls. The sample yields about 510,000 distinct CDR3 sequences; 46% were counted once. About two fifths of the sample goes to the ten largest clones.

The germline V gene provides CDR1 MDHEN and CDR2 SYDVKM. Spanning cysteine to phenylalanine, the CDR3 consists of 14 amino acids. The DNA shown is the 42-base CDR3, in frame from base 1. Trimming takes 2 bases from V and 8 bases from J, and the germline ends sit 12 bases apart. This TCR was sampled from an adult woman with Graves' disease, either hyperthyroidism or ophthalmopathy (not recorded which). The receptor chain draws on TRBV28 and TRBJ1-4; no D gene is confidently identified. Input material: peripheral blood or thyroid tissue (not recorded which). In nucleotide form, the sequence is TGTGCCAGCAGTTTAGACCTACTTCGGGAAAAACTGTTTTTT. This codes for CASSLDLLREKLFF.